This T cell receptor (beta chain) was sequenced for a study of blood T cells in healthy people across ages (dated by TCRdb to about 2015). General notes on the study: In model experiments, roughly one uniquely barcoded TCR beta cDNA molecule per two T cells was captured by template switching. The study measured age-related changes in TCR beta repertoire diversity using deep sequencing normalized with unique cDNA molecular identifiers. The donors were divided into four age groups: young (average around 16 years), middle-aged (approximately 39), aged (roughly 66) and long-lived (about 90). Donors of different ages were randomly distributed across sequencing lanes to avoid experimental bias. For two donors (one aged 18 to 30 and one aged 80 or older), the study analyzed two additional independent replicas of 1 million unique cDNA reads from the same blood draw. The research as a whole found: The CMV infection status of donors was not known, potentially confounding age-related changes in expanded clonotypes. Observed TCR beta diversity per million T cells fell roughly linearly with age, and a significant reduction was already apparent by age about 36. The long-lived group showed more naive CD4+ T cells, fewer expanded clones and increased TCR diversity than the aged group, suggesting age selection. Conclusive comparison of naive and antigen-experienced compartments was prevented by the profiling of bulk unsorted PBMCs. Observed TCR beta diversity correlated strongly with the percentage of naive T cells measured by flow cytometry. Estimates of total diversity based on one million sequenced T cells were regarded as lower bounds and as underestimates.

The approximately 39 donors, aged 6 to 90 years, were systemically healthy Caucasian individuals from Russia. Each donor gave 8 to 10 milliliters of peripheral blood, collected into EDTA-treated Vacutainer tubes. Ficoll-Paque density-gradient centrifugation was used to isolate PBMCs, with at least 6.5 million per sample. Total RNA was extracted from PBMCs with Trizol reagent, with at least 5.5 micrograms obtained per sample. For every donor, an aliquot of PBMCs went through flow cytometry to measure the percentages of naive CD45RAhigh/CD27high T cells. The library was produced with 5' RACE. The listed sequencing device is Illumina HiSeq 2500. A second PCR of about 6 to 12 cycles was run with a J-beta primer mix and a sample-barcoded 5' primer. A unique molecular identifier was introduced onto each TCR beta cDNA molecule by a template-switch 5' adaptor carrying 12 random nucleotides. Each sample yielded at least 3 million CDR3-containing paired-end reads. The Mint cDNA synthesis kit, primed by a TRBC-specific oligonucleotide, was used to synthesize first-strand cDNA from all RNA. Following uracil-DNA glycosylase treatment, all cDNA underwent a first 18-cycle PCR with the universal primers M1SS and BC2_uni_R. The published analysis was carried out like this. Normalization of each sample was performed by random selection of 1 million high-quality reads, each carrying a distinct molecular identifier. Reads sharing molecular identifiers were discarded rather than binned into consensus sequences. MiTCR, set to a Q25 quality threshold and the strictest error-elimination algorithm, was used for CDR3 identification, clonotype clustering and error correction. A nonparametric unseen species model with Euler transformation was used to estimate lower-bound total TCR beta diversity. TCRdb trimmed the raw reads at Q25, called clones with MiXCR and kept productive beta chains. Each entry merges the rows of one CDR3 protein and shows their most common DNA and genes. The V and J calls shown here were made by TCRdb, not taken from the authors' results. Within this sample are 550,000 to 600,000 distinct CDR3 sequences, with roughly a quarter of them counted one time only. The leading ten clones occupy less than 20% of the sample.

Note on this clonotype: It lacks a known antigen. Base qualities are not recorded, but no much larger clone differs from it by a single base.

The sequencing input was blood. The clonotype comes from a woman in her 70s in good health.

The CDR3: CASSRGGTAQETQYF. The nucleotides are TGCGCCAGCAGTCGAGGGGGGACGGCTCAAGAGACCCAGTACTTC. The V gene is TRBV4-1 and the J gene is TRBJ2-1; the D element could tentatively be TRBD1 or TRBD2, as 6 bases agree for each. The DNA matches TRBJ2-5 better at its end, which makes the J call doubtful. From cysteine to phenylalanine, the CDR3 is 15 amino acids long. Solely the CDR3 DNA is kept, with 45 bases framed from the first base. The germline V gene specifies MGHRA as CDR1 and YSYEKL as CDR2.